Listed below are T cell receptor beta chains from one sample, sequenced in a study of T cells in tumors after PD-1 blockade. Sequenced by immunoSEQ multiplex PCR; TCRdb stores in-frame clones only, minus some. The sample consists of 15,000 to 25,000 clones, roughly 80% of them appearing once. Material: PBMCs, obtained after anti-PD-1 therapy. All receptors derive from a human donor with advanced basal cell or squamous cell carcinoma (not recorded which). CDR3s include the opening cysteine and the closing phenylalanine or tryptophan. A D gene is named only where the DNA matches it firmly. Size values are once, few and many counts, or a class for expanded clones, and some rows have none.

TRBV10-2,-,-,TRBJ2-7,CASSEESYEQYF,TGCGCCAGCAGTGAGGAATCTTACGAGCAGTACTTC
TRBV5-6,-,few,TRBJ1-5,CASSNGLTSNQPQHF,TGTGCCAGCAGCAACGGACTGACTAGCAATCAGCCCCAGCATTTT
TRBV5-1,-,once,TRBJ1-2,CASSSQTGIGYGYTF,TGCGCCAGCAGCTCGCAAACAGGGATTGGGTATGGCTACACCTTC
TRBV28,-,-,TRBJ1-1,CATHRATTEAFF,TGTGCCACCCACAGGGCCACCACTGAAGCTTTCTTT
TRBV20-1,TRBD2,once,TRBJ2-1,CSASPSGLAGRDEQFF,TGCAGTGCTAGTCCTTCGGGACTAGCGGGAAGAGATGAGCAGTTCTTC
TRBV6-5,TRBD1,-,TRBJ1-6,CASSRDRARSPLHF,TGTGCCAGCAGCCGGGACAGGGCTCGCTCACCCCTCCACTTT
TRBV5-4,-,-,TRBJ2-2,CASSLGALAGTGELFF,TGTGCCAGCAGCTTGGGGGCCCTAGCTGGGACCGGGGAGCTGTTTTTT
TRBV6-5,-,-,TRBJ2-7,CASSYRGQTSYEQYF,TGTGCCAGCAGTTACCGAGGGCAGACCTCCTACGAGCAGTACTTC
TRBV4-1,-,-,TRBJ2-2,CASSQEGRYTGELFF,TGCGCCAGCAGCCAAGAGGGCAGATACACCGGGGAGCTGTTTTTT
TRBV6-5,-,-,TRBJ2-5,CASSKRASAETQYF,TGTGCCAGCAGCAAACGGGCCAGTGCAGAGACCCAGTACTTC
TRBV7-9,TRBD2,-,TRBJ2-3,CASSFLTSGRLHTQYF,TGTGCCAGCAGCTTCCTGACTAGCGGGAGATTACATACGCAGTATTTT
TRBV27,TRBD1,-,TRBJ1-5,CASSPRTGGYQPQHF,TGTGCCAGCAGTCCCCGGACAGGGGGCTATCAGCCCCAGCATTTT
TRBV24-1,TRBD1,-,TRBJ2-5,CATGTVQETQYF,TGTGCCACGGGGACAGTTCAAGAGACCCAGTACTTC
TRBV10-2,-,-,TRBJ1-2,CASSVGLTGTNYGYTF,TGCGCCAGCAGTGTTGGCCTGACGGGAACTAACTATGGCTACACCTTC
TRBV27,-,-,TRBJ2-1,CASSLRLDRGSYNEQFF,TGTGCCAGCAGTCTCCGACTCGACCGAGGGTCTTACAATGAGCAGTTCTTC
TRBV28,-,-,TRBJ1-2,CASSSPTGASNGYTF,TGTGCCAGCAGCTCCCCGACAGGCGCATCTAATGGCTACACCTTC
TRBV4-2,-,-,TRBJ1-2,CASSQSGGGSSYGYTF,TGTGCCAGCAGCCAATCTGGCGGGGGCAGTAGCTATGGCTACACCTTC
TRBV7-9,TRBD1,-,TRBJ1-3,CASSPTGISGNTIYF,TGTGCCAGCAGCCCGACAGGGATCTCTGGAAACACCATATATTTT
TRBV18,TRBD1,few,TRBJ1-3,CASSPMGQGVSGNTIYF,TGTGCCAGCTCACCAATGGGACAGGGAGTCTCTGGAAACACCATATATTTT
TRBV6-6,TRBD1,few,TRBJ2-3,CASSSISGQGNTQYF,TGTGCCAGCAGCTCGATTTCGGGACAGGGAAATACGCAGTATTTT
TRBV3-1/TRBV3-2,-,medium-sized,TRBJ1-4,CASSSDTEHAKLFF,TGTGCCAGCAGCTCGGACACGGAGCACGCAAAACTGTTTTTT
TRBV24-1,-,few,TRBJ2-1,CATSDILDPVQFF,TGTGCCACCAGTGACATACTGGACCCGGTGCAGTTCTTC
TRBV20-1,-,few,TRBJ2-2,CSASLSSRAGELFF,TGCAGTGCTAGTCTTTCTAGCCGCGCCGGGGAGCTGTTTTTT
TRBV4-1,TRBD1,-,TRBJ1-1,CASSQVFGQGSTEAFF,TGCGCCAGCAGCCAAGTTTTCGGACAGGGGAGCACTGAAGCTTTCTTT
TRBV28,TRBD1,-,TRBJ1-2,CASKIGQGYGYTF,TGTGCCAGCAAAATCGGACAGGGCTATGGCTACACCTTC
TRBV2,-,few,TRBJ1-2,CASSEMGFGYTF,TGTGCCAGCAGTGAAATGGGGTTCGGCTACACCTTC
TRBV3-1/TRBV3-2,-,-,TRBJ1-3,CASTPGGFGNTIYF,TGTGCCAGCACCCCCGGGGGTTTTGGAAACACCATATATTTT
TRBV9,-,-,TRBJ2-1,CASSEFSSPNGYNEQFF,TGTGCCAGCAGCGAGTTCTCTAGCCCCAACGGGTACAATGAGCAGTTCTTC
TRBV2,-,few,TRBJ2-7,CASTVTPVYEQYF,TGTGCCAGCACCGTTACACCAGTCTACGAGCAGTACTTC
TRBV28,TRBD2,-,TRBJ2-7,CASSSSSGSWGQYF,TGTGCCAGCAGTTCCTCTAGCGGTTCGTGGGGGCAGTACTTC
TRBV6-5,-,-,TRBJ1-3,CASISGAGNTIYF,TGTGCCAGCATTTCAGGGGCTGGAAACACCATATATTTT
TRBV7-6,-,-,TRBJ2-3,CASSWGDLADTQYF,TGTGCCAGCAGCTGGGGGGACCTCGCAGATACGCAGTATTTT
TRBV5-6,-,-,TRBJ2-2,CASTKVVAGELFF,TGTGCCAGCACCAAGGTGGTCGCCGGGGAGCTGTTTTTT
TRBV4-1,TRBD1,-,TRBJ1-1,CASSLLGTGVNTEAFF,TGCGCCAGCAGCCTGCTGGGCACAGGGGTGAACACTGAAGCTTTCTTT
TRBV23-1,-,-,TRBJ2-3,CASSRRPRTAAWGDTQYF,TGCGCCAGCAGTCGACGACCAAGGACAGCTGCCTGGGGAGATACGCAGTATTTT
TRBV5-1,TRBD1,once,TRBJ1-2,CASSSDRGDDNYGYTF,TGCGCCAGCAGCTCGGACAGGGGAGACGATAACTATGGCTACACCTTC
TRBV23-1,-,-,TRBJ2-7,CASSPTDSWRSSRSYEQYF,TGCGCCAGCAGTCCGACGGACAGTTGGAGGTCCTCTCGCTCCTACGAGCAGTACTTC
TRBV27,-,once,TRBJ1-6,CASSPLNSPLHF,TGTGCCAGCAGTCCCCTAAATTCACCCCTCCACTTT
TRBV7-9,TRBD2,once,TRBJ2-5,CASSPAKGGEETQYF,TGTGCCAGCAGCCCAGCTAAGGGAGGGGAAGAGACCCAGTACTTC
TRBV28,-,few,TRBJ2-3,CASSLLRYTDTQYF,TGTGCCAGCAGTTTGTTGCGGTACACAGATACGCAGTATTTT
TRBV24-1,-,-,TRBJ2-1,CATRIPEQFF,TGTGCCACCAGGATCCCTGAGCAGTTCTTC
TRBV7-4,-,-,TRBJ1-6,CASSLPGLGGFSYNSPLHF,TGTGCCAGCAGCTTACCTGGACTGGGTGGGTTTTCCTATAATTCACCCCTCCACTTT
TRBV5-6,-,-,TRBJ1-2,CASSLGPAGYTF,TGTGCCAGCAGCTTGGGCCCCGCTGGCTACACCTTC
TRBV5-5,-,few,TRBJ2-7,CASSLYSVGGTYEQYF,TGTGCCAGCAGCTTATATTCAGTTGGCGGTACCTACGAGCAGTACTTC
TRBV5-1,TRBD2,-,TRBJ2-3,CASSFGGDTDTQYF,TGCGCCAGCAGCTTCGGGGGGGACACAGATACGCAGTATTTT
TRBV12-3/TRBV12-4,-,few,TRBJ1-3,CASSPSSGNTIYF,TGTGCCAGCAGTCCAAGCTCTGGAAACACCATATATTTT
TRBV7-8,TRBD1,-,TRBJ2-3,CASSLQDRGEDTQYF,TGTGCCAGCAGCTTACAAGACAGGGGGGAGGATACGCAGTATTTT
TRBV6-2/TRBV6-3,-,-,TRBJ1-3,CASSYSDTGNTIYF,TGTGCCAGCAGTTACTCGGATACTGGAAACACCATATATTTT
TRBV7-9,-,once,TRBJ1-2,CASSLGAGYGYTF,TGTGCCAGCAGCTTAGGTGCGGGCTATGGCTACACCTTC
TRBV6-6,-,-,TRBJ1-3,CASSYQVKQGNTIYF,TGTGCCAGCAGTTACCAAGTGAAGCAGGGAAACACCATATATTTT
TRBV12-3/TRBV12-4,TRBD2,-,TRBJ2-1,CASSLGTSGEQFF,TGTGCCAGCAGTTTAGGGACTAGTGGTGAGCAGTTCTTC